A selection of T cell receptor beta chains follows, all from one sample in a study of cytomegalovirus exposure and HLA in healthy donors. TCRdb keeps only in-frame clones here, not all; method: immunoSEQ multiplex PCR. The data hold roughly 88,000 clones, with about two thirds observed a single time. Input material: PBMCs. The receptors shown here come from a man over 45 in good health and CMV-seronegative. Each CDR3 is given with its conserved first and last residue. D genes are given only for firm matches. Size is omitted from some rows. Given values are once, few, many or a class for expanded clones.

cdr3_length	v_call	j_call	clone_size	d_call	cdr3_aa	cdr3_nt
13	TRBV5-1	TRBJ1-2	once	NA	CASSPGQNYGYTF	TGCGCCAGCAGCCCTGGACAGAACTATGGCTACACCTTC
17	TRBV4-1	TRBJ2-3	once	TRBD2	CASSPLTSGGARDPQYF	TGCGCCAGCAGCCCACTGACTAGCGGGGGGGCAAGGGATCCGCAGTATTTT
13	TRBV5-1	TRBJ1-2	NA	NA	CASSLTGDYGYTF	TGCGCCAGCAGCTTGACAGGAGACTATGGCTACACCTTC
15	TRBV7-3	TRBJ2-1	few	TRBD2	CASRQAGGPHNEQFF	TGTGCCAGCAGACAAGCGGGGGGGCCGCACAATGAGCAGTTCTTC
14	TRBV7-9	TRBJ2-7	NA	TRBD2	CASSFGGTLLEQYF	TGTGCCAGCAGCTTCGGGGGGACCCTACTCGAGCAGTACTTC
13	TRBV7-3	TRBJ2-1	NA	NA	CASAVQGYNEQFF	TGTGCCAGCGCTGTCCAGGGGTACAATGAGCAGTTCTTC
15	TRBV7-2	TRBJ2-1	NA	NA	CASSFRGGAENEQFF	TGTGCCAGCAGCTTTAGAGGGGGGGCCGAGAATGAGCAGTTCTTC
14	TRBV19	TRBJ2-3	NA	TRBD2	CASSRGGQGDTQYF	TGTGCCAGTAGTCGGGGGGGCCAGGGAGATACGCAGTATTTT
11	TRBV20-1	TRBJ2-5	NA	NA	CSEGRQETQYF	TGCAGTGAAGGGAGACAAGAGACCCAGTACTTC
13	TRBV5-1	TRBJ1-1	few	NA	CASSLVGQAEAFF	TGCGCCAGCAGCTTGGTTGGGCAGGCTGAAGCTTTCTTT
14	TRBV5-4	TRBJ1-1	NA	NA	CASSSTVRNTEAFF	TGTGCCAGCAGCTCGACAGTAAGGAACACTGAAGCTTTCTTT
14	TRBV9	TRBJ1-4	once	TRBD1	CASSSGTGDEKLFF	TGTGCCAGCAGCTCCGGGACAGGGGATGAAAAACTGTTTTTT
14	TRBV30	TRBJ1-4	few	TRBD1	CAWAQGFANEKLFF	TGTGCCTGGGCACAGGGGTTTGCTAATGAAAAACTGTTTTTT
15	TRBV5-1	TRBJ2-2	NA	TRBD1	CASSPGQVATGELFF	TGCGCCAGCAGCCCGGGACAGGTCGCCACCGGGGAGCTGTTTTTT
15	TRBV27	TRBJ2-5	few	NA	CASSLVGGFQETQYF	TGTGCCAGCAGTTTGGTGGGAGGATTCCAAGAGACCCAGTACTTC
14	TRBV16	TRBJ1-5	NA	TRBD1	CASSHGTGLQPQHF	TGTGCCAGCAGCCATGGGACAGGGCTTCAGCCCCAGCATTTT
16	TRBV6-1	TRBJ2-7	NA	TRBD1	CASSARQGSSSYEQYF	TGTGCCAGCAGTGCCCGACAGGGATCGAGCTCCTACGAGCAGTACTTC
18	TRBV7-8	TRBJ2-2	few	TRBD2	CASSLRLAGDANTGELFF	TGTGCCAGCAGCTTAAGACTAGCGGGGGATGCGAACACCGGGGAGCTGTTTTTT
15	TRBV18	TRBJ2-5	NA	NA	CASSGARGTQETQYF	TGTGCCAGCTCAGGGGCGAGGGGGACCCAAGAGACCCAGTACTTC
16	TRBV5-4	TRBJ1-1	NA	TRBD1	CASSSLARGMNTEAFF	TGTGCCAGCAGTTCCCTCGCCAGGGGGATGAACACTGAAGCTTTCTTT
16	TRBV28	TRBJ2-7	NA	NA	CASSLFWGGKQDEQYF	TGTGCCAGCAGTTTGTTCTGGGGGGGCAAGCAGGACGAGCAGTACTTC
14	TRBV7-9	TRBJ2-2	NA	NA	CASSLGHHTGELFF	TGTGCCAGCAGCTTGGGACATCACACCGGGGAGCTGTTTTTT
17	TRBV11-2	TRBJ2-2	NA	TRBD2	CASRFQLAGTNTGELFF	TGTGCCAGCAGATTCCAATTAGCGGGGACGAACACCGGGGAGCTGTTTTTT
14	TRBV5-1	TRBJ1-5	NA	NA	CASSSVPSNQPQHF	TGCGCCAGCAGCTCGGTCCCTAGCAATCAGCCCCAGCATTTT
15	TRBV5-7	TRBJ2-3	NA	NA	CASSFNRPSTDTQYF	TGTGCCAGCAGCTTCAACAGGCCCAGCACAGATACGCAGTATTTT
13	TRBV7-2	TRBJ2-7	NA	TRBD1	CASSRDRGYEQYF	TGTGCCAGCAGCAGGGACAGGGGTTACGAGCAGTACTTC
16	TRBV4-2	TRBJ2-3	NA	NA	CASSQNSNPSTDTQYF	TGTGCCAGCAGCCAAAATAGCAACCCTAGCACAGATACGCAGTATTTT
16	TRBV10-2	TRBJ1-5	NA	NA	CASSGSLTGINQPQHF	TGCGCCAGCAGTGGTTCCCTGACAGGAATAAATCAGCCCCAGCATTTT
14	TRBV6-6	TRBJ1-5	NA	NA	CASSYAAAIQPQHF	TGTGCCAGCAGTTACGCCGCGGCCATTCAGCCCCAGCATTTT
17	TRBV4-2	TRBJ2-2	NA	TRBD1	CASSQSYRGPDTGELFF	TGTGCCAGCAGCCAGTCATACAGGGGGCCGGACACCGGGGAGCTGTTTTTT
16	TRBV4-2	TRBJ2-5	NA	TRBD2	CASSETSGREYETQYF	TGTGCCAGCAGCGAAACCAGCGGGAGGGAATATGAGACCCAGTACTTC
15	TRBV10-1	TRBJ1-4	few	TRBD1	CASERQGRDNEKLFF	TGCGCCAGCGAAAGACAGGGGCGCGATAATGAAAAACTGTTTTTT
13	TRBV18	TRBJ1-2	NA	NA	CASGGLPSYGYTF	TGTGCCAGCGGGGGCCTGCCCAGCTATGGCTACACCTTC
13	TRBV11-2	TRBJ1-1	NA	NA	CASSLVGDPEAFF	TGTGCCAGCAGCTTAGTAGGGGATCCTGAAGCTTTCTTT
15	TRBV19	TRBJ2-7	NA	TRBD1	CASSTDRVRSDEQYF	TGTGCCAGTAGTACGGACAGGGTTCGATCGGACGAGCAGTACTTC
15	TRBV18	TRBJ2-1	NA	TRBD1	CASSPRDRVYNEQFF	TGTGCCAGCTCACCTCGGGACAGGGTCTACAATGAGCAGTTCTTC